The 19 T cell receptor beta chains given below trace back to one sample, sequenced in a study of T cell responses to AZD1222 COVID-19 vaccine. Libraries were prepared by immunoSEQ multiplex PCR; TCRdb keeps only in-frame clonotypes and omits some of them. The data hold about 120,000 clones, with roughly 89% observed a single time. This specimen was peripheral blood, taken on day 0 of AZD1222 vaccination. The receptors derive from an adult in good health.

The gene calls are TRBV28 and TRBJ1-1; 10 bases map to TRBD1. CDR1 MDHEN and CDR2 SYDVKM come from the germline V gene. This CDR3 has 12 amino acids. V shed 2 bases, J shed 14 bases, and the junction held 5 bases outside the gene matches. Written as DNA, the CDR3 is TGTGCCAGCAGTTTACCCGACAGGGGGCTATTCTTT. Its protein is CASSLPDRGLFF.

The gene calls are TRBV5-1 and TRBJ1-5, with TRBD1 as a possible D gene (5 bases). CDR3 length equals 15 residues. V was trimmed by 3 bases and J by 6 bases, leaving 16 bases between them. Germline CDR1 is SGHRS and CDR2 is YFSETQ. The CDR3 sequence: CASSSGTSLGQPQHF. The DNA of the CDR3 is TGCGCCAGCAGCTCCGGGACTTCTCTTGGTCAGCCCCAGCATTTT.

This clone showed up just once. This chain's CDR3 is CASSLLAGEREQFF. The DNA for the CDR3 is TGTGCCAGCAGTTTACTAGCGGGAGAACGCGAGCAGTTCTTC. The chain couples TRBV28 to TRBJ2-1, with 10 bases lining up with TRBD2. CDR3 length equals 14 residues. J lost 10 bases, V lost 2 bases, and 5 bases had no gene match. Germline V gene sequence: CDR1 MDHEN, CDR2 SYDVKM.

The table lists this clone with a count of one. The genes are TRBV5-1 and TRBJ2-1; the D is unclear. The V end lost 1 base, the J end lost 2 bases, and 13 bases lay between the germline ends. CDR3 size: 16 residues. Germline values: CDR1 SGHRS, CDR2 YFSETQ. The CDR3 bases are TGCGCCAGCAGCTTGTCCGGTCAACCCGCCTACAATGAGCAGTTCTTC. Translated, it gives CASSLSGQPAYNEQFF.

The chain is built from TRBV28 and TRBJ2-5; possible D gene TRBD2, 6 bases. CDR3 length: 15 residues. The V end lost 2 bases, the J end lost 4 bases, and 14 bases lay between the germline ends. The germline V gene encodes CDR1 MDHEN and CDR2 SYDVKM. As DNA, the CDR3 is TGTGCCAGCAGTTTAGGGGGGAGTAGCGGAGAGACCCAGTACTTC. Its protein product is CASSLGGSSGETQYF.

The chain carries TRBV24-1 and TRBJ2-2, with no clear D. Germline V gene lookup returns CDR1 KGHDR and CDR2 SFDVKD. The CDR3 contains 17 residues. Trimming took 3 bases from V and 0 from J, leaving 13 bases between them. CDR3 in DNA: TGTGCCACCAGTGATACACCGGGTCGAACGAACACCGGGGAGCTGTTTTTT. Translation gives CATSDTPGRTNTGELFF.

The genes are TRBV11-1 and TRBJ2-5, with D perhaps matching TRBD2 (5 bases). CDR1 is SGHAT and CDR2 is FQDESV in the germline V gene (reference sequence). The length of the CDR3 is 14 residues. The V and J ends lost 5 bases and 0 bases respectively, with 10 bases between them. CDR3 sequence (DNA): TGTGCCAGCAGCCAAGCGGAGTACCAAGAGACCCAGTACTTC. It encodes CASSQAEYQETQYF.

Regarding this clone: Other DNA variants within this sample encode the same CDR3. V is TRBV30 and J is TRBJ1-3; D is unclear. The CDR3 is made up of 12 amino acids. Germline CDR1 GTSNPN, CDR2 SVGIG (reference sequence). V lost 3 bases and J 4 bases, leaving 7 bases between the germline ends. This chain's CDR3 is CAWSLYGNTIYF. For the CDR3, the DNA is TGTGCCTGGAGCCTTTACGGAAACACCATATATTTT.

The chain employs TRBV5-8 and TRBJ1-5; D unclear. This CDR3 contains 15 residues. The V gene's germline CDR1 is SGHTS and CDR2 YDEGEE. Trimming took off 1 base at V and 0 bases at J, with 8 bases between the two ends. Here the CDR3 reads CASSLSGISNQPQHF. The CDR3, as DNA: TGTGCCAGCAGCTTGTCTGGGATTAGCAATCAGCCCCAGCATTTT.

In DNA, the CDR3 is TGCAGTGCTAGAACAGTTAATGAGCAGTTCTTC. It encodes CSARTVNEQFF. The chain employs TRBV20-1 and TRBJ2-1; D is uncertain. The CDR3 covers 11 residues. Germline CDR1 reads DFQATT; CDR2 reads SNEGSKA (reference sequence). Trimming left V 2 bases short and J 7 bases short, with 6 bases between.

V gene TRBV6-5 combines with J gene TRBJ2-7; D is ambiguous. Germline values: CDR1 MNHEY, CDR2 SVGAGI. V was cut by 7 bases and J by 1 base, with 8 bases left in between. The CDR3 is 12 residues long. Here the CDR3 reads CASKPQSYEQYF. The CDR3 DNA is TGTGCCAGCAAACCACAGTCCTACGAGCAGTACTTC.

The chain uses TRBV7-9 and TRBJ2-1; D gene unclear. Deletions cut 7 bases from V and 0 bases from J, with 13 bases between. The CDR3 sequence is 15 residues long. In germline, CDR1 is SEHNR, CDR2 FQNEAQ (reference sequence). CDR3 residues: CASTRALSSYNEQFF. DNA for the CDR3: TGTGCCAGCACTAGGGCGCTCAGCTCCTACAATGAGCAGTTCTTC.

This chain uses TRBV5-5 with TRBJ1-2, with D possibly TRBD1 on 6 matching bases. Between the trimmed V and J ends, which lost 0 bases and 3 bases, there was a span of 24 bases. The CDR3 runs 19 residues. From germline, CDR1 is SGHKS and CDR2 YYEKEE (reference sequence). CDR3 sequence: CASSLAYRTVGYWDYGYTF. The DNA for the CDR3 is TGTGCCAGCAGCTTGGCCTACAGGACAGTGGGGTATTGGGACTATGGCTACACCTTC.

Written as DNA, the CDR3 is TGTGCCAGCAGCTCCGGGACAGGGCAGAATCAGCCCCAGCATTTT. Translation gives CASSSGTGQNQPQHF. V usage is TRBV7-6 and J usage is TRBJ1-5, with 9 bases identical to TRBD1. The CDR3 is made up of 15 amino acids. Germline V gene sequence: CDR1 SGHVS, CDR2 FNYEAQ. V was pared by 4 bases and J by 4 bases, with 5 bases of the junction left unmatched. Together with reference TRBV7-6 and TRBJ1-5, the CDR3 gives the full variable domain: GAGVSQSPRYKVTKRGQDVALRCDPISGHVSLYWYRQALGQGPEFLTYFNYEAQQDKSGLPNDRFSAERPEGSISTLTIQRTEQRDSAMYRCASSSGTGQNQPQHFGDGTRLSIL.

V gene TRBV2 combines with J gene TRBJ1-1; tentative D call: TRBD1 (6 bases). V shed 6 bases and J shed 4 bases, with 12 bases lying between them. CDR1 and CDR2 (germline): SNHLY, FYNNEI. The CDR3 has 13 amino acids. CDR3: CASRQGSGTEAFF. The CDR3 bases are TGTGCCAGCAGGCAGGGGTCAGGCACTGAAGCTTTCTTT.

This clone was seen a few times. The chain combines TRBV6-4 with TRBJ2-2, with D uncertain. The CDR3 loop spans 14 amino acids. CDR1 is MRHNA and CDR2 is SNTAGT in the germline V gene. Trimming cost V 2 bases and J 4 bases, with 8 bases left between them. CDR3 loop: CASSDRASTGELFF. DNA for the CDR3: TGTGCCAGCAGTGACCGCGCGTCCACCGGGGAGCTGTTTTTT.

This chain connects TRBV7-5 to TRBJ1-3; whether TRBD1, the table's D call, matches the DNA was not checked. TRBV7-5 is tagged as a pseudogene. CDR3 length: 17 residues. The CDR3 nucleotides are TGTGCCAGAAGCTTGAGGGGACAAACGAACTCTGGAAACACCATATATTTT. Protein product: CARSLRGQTNSGNTIYF.

The chain combines TRBV30 with TRBJ1-5; 7 bases line up with TRBD1. Germline loops: CDR1 GTSNPN, CDR2 SVGIG (reference sequence). CDR3 length equals 15 residues. The ends lost 4 bases at V and 0 bases at J; junction bases unmatched: 6. The CDR3, as DNA: TGTGCCTGGACTAAAGGGGGCTATAGCAATCAGCCCCAGCATTTT. Translation: CAWTKGGYSNQPQHF.

V usage is TRBV3-1 (or the pseudogene TRBV3-2) and J usage is TRBJ1-1; D gene ambiguous. CDR3 size: 13 residues. Germline values: CDR1 LGHDT, CDR2 YNNKEL (reference sequence). V lost 9 bases and J lost 0, with 11 bases in between. This CDR3 reads CASSGFMNTEAFF. In DNA form, the CDR3 reads TGTGCCAGTTCAGGTTTTATGAACACTGAAGCTTTCTTT.